This is a list of T cell receptor beta chains from one sample in a study of technical replicates of blood from a handful of donors. The assay was immunoSEQ multiplex PCR, and TCRdb's table has in-frame clones only and misses some. The repertoire holds about 64,000 clones, with about 86% as singletons. The sample was PBMCs. The receptors were gathered from a human donor in good health. Some clones in this sample may be carry-over from other donors' samples. The CDR3 runs from the conserved cysteine through the conserved F or W. D genes are given only for firm matches. Expanded clones are given a class, and other clones once, few, many or no size at all.

CDR3 length	clone size	D gene	V gene	J gene	CDR3 DNA	CDR3 protein
14	few	TRBD2	TRBV6-5	TRBJ2-1	TGTGCCAGCAGGGGACTAGGGGCCTGGGATGAGCAGTTCTTC	CASRGLGAWDEQFF
9	NA	NA	TRBV29-1	TRBJ1-2	TGCAGCGTTAATGAGGGCTACACCTTC	CSVNEGYTF
14	NA	TRBD1	TRBV18	TRBJ2-5	TGTGCCAGCTCACTACAGGGGGCGCAGGAGACCCAGTACTTC	CASSLQGAQETQYF
12	NA	NA	TRBV30	TRBJ1-2	TGTGCCTGGACCCGGGAAGGCTATGGCTACACCTTC	CAWTREGYGYTF
15	NA	TRBD2	TRBV4-2	TRBJ2-7	TGTGCCAGCAGCCGTAGCGGGGCCAGCTCCTACGAGCAGTACTTC	CASSRSGASSYEQYF
14	NA	NA	TRBV6-6	TRBJ1-1	TGTGCCAGCAGCCACGGCCCGGAGTTCACTGAAGCTTTCTTT	CASSHGPEFTEAFF
15	NA	NA	TRBV6-5	TRBJ2-2	TGTGCCAGCAGTTACAACAGAAAGAACACCGGGGAGCTGTTTTTT	CASSYNRKNTGELFF
16	once	TRBD2	TRBV6-1	TRBJ2-3	TGTGCCAGCAGTGAATCGGGGGGATATAGCACAGATACGCAGTATTTT	CASSESGGYSTDTQYF
15	NA	NA	TRBV2	TRBJ2-7	TGTGCCAGCAGGGACCCGGGGAACCCCCCCTACGAGCAGTACTTC	CASRDPGNPPYEQYF
21	NA	NA	TRBV21-1	TRBJ1-5	TGTGCCAGCAGTACTCGGACAGTGTTTCTCCGGGCGGGCCGACGAAAGGGGCCCCAGCATTTT	CASSTRTVFLRAGRRKGPQHF
17	NA	TRBD1	TRBV5-5	TRBJ1-5	TGTGCCAGCAGCTTGATGGTCGGACAGGGAGGAAATCAGCCCCAGCATTTT	CASSLMVGQGGNQPQHF
13	NA	NA	TRBV11-3	TRBJ2-7	TGTGCCAGCAGCTTGGGGGGTTTTTACGAGCAGTACTTC	CASSLGGFYEQYF
11	NA	NA	TRBV30	TRBJ1-2	TGTGCCTGGAGCGTGCGGGTTGGCTACACCTTC	CAWSVRVGYTF
14	once	NA	TRBV7-2	TRBJ2-3	TGTGCCAGCAGCTTAGTAACGGGGTCAGATACGCAGTATTTT	CASSLVTGSDTQYF
13	NA	NA	TRBV7-6	TRBJ2-3	TGTGCCAGCAGCACTCTAGATGCAGATACGCAGTATTTT	CASSTLDADTQYF
16	NA	TRBD2	TRBV6-1	TRBJ2-5	TGTGCCAGCAGTGAAGGACTAGCGGGGGGGCAAGAGACCCAGTACTTC	CASSEGLAGGQETQYF
14	NA	NA	TRBV28	TRBJ2-7	TGTGCCGTTCAGATGGGGGGTTTAGCCTACGAGCAGTACTTC	CAVQMGGLAYEQYF
16	NA	TRBD2	TRBV4-3	TRBJ2-3	TGCGCCAGCAGCCAATTGACTAGCGGATTCACAGATACGCAGTATTTT	CASSQLTSGFTDTQYF
17	NA	TRBD2	TRBV7-2	TRBJ2-1	TGTGCCAGCAGCTCTAGACTAGCGGGAGGGTGGTACAATGAGCAGTTCTTC	CASSSRLAGGWYNEQFF
14	NA	NA	TRBV6-5	TRBJ1-6	TGTGCCAGCAGTTACCCATCGACAAATTCACCCCTCCACTTT	CASSYPSTNSPLHF
11	NA	NA	TRBV30	TRBJ2-5	TGTGCCTGGAGACCACAGGGCACCCAGTACTTC	CAWRPQGTQYF
13	once	TRBD1	TRBV7-2	TRBJ2-3	TGTGCCAGCAGCGCCAGGCCAGGGGGCCCCCAGTATTTT	CASSARPGGPQYF
14	NA	TRBD2	TRBV30	TRBJ2-7	TGTGCCTGGAGTGGGGTAGCGGGGGCCTACGAGCAGTACTTC	CAWSGVAGAYEQYF
15	NA	TRBD1	TRBV19	TRBJ2-7	TGTGCCAGTAGTACTGGGACAGGGGGTCCGCTCGAGCAGTACTTC	CASSTGTGGPLEQYF
16	NA	TRBD1	TRBV4-2	TRBJ1-1	TGTGCCAGCCTCCCCTCGGACAGGGGGGGGAACACTGAAGCTTTCTTT	CASLPSDRGGNTEAFF
18	NA	TRBD1	TRBV7-3	TRBJ2-7	TGTGCCAGCAGCCCAATCCCTGGGACAGCAAGATTCTCCTACGAGCAGTACTTC	CASSPIPGTARFSYEQYF
16	NA	TRBD2	TRBV7-7	TRBJ2-2	TGTGCCAGCAGTCTCGGGCTAGCGGCGAACACCGGGGAGCTGTTTTTT	CASSLGLAANTGELFF
16	NA	TRBD1	TRBV2	TRBJ2-6	TGTGCCAGCAGTGGGGCAGGGGGACGGTGGGCCAACGTCCTGACTTTC	CASSGAGGRWANVLTF
16	NA	TRBD2	TRBV5-8	TRBJ2-2	TGTGCCAGCAGAAAAGATAGCGGGGTTCACACCGGGGAGCTGTTTTTT	CASRKDSGVHTGELFF
17	NA	NA	TRBV11-2	TRBJ1-1	TGTGCCAGCAGCTTAGTCGGCAGGCGAACCTCGAACACTGAAGCTTTCTTT	CASSLVGRRTSNTEAFF
16	NA	NA	TRBV4-3	TRBJ1-6	TGCGCCAGCAGCCAAGATGGGAGTGGGTATAATTCACCCCTCCACTTT	CASSQDGSGYNSPLHF
14	NA	TRBD2	TRBV6-1	TRBJ2-2	TGTGCCAGCAGCGTAGCGGGAGAGGCCGGGGAGCTGTTTTTT	CASSVAGEAGELFF
16	NA	NA	TRBV4-1	TRBJ2-7	TGCGCCAGCAGCCCCCCCAGCGGGTTCTCCTCCTACGAGCAGTACTTC	CASSPPSGFSSYEQYF
13	few	NA	TRBV9	TRBJ2-7	TGTGCCAGCAGCCCAGTGTCCTCCTACGAGCAGTACTTC	CASSPVSSYEQYF
14	once	NA	TRBV15	TRBJ2-1	TGTGCCACCAGTCCCGGGACTGGGGACAATGAGCAGTTCTTC	CATSPGTGDNEQFF
14	NA	NA	TRBV5-4	TRBJ2-7	TGTGCCAGCAGCTTGGGGGCCAACTCCTACGAGCAGTACTTC	CASSLGANSYEQYF
15	NA	TRBD2	TRBV9	TRBJ2-7	TGTGCCAGCAGCGTAGATGCGGGAGGAGGCTACGAGCAGTACTTC	CASSVDAGGGYEQYF
17	NA	TRBD2	TRBV7-2	TRBJ2-3	TGTGCCAGCAGCTTAGTCGGTAGCGGGGTCCTCACAGATACGCAGTATTTT	CASSLVGSGVLTDTQYF
20	medium-sized	TRBD2	TRBV4-1	TRBJ2-7	TGCGCCAGCAGCCAAGATGCTGGACTAGCGGGGGGTAAGTCCCCCTACGAGCAGTACTTC	CASSQDAGLAGGKSPYEQYF
15	NA	NA	TRBV15	TRBJ1-3	TGTGCCACCAGCAGAGACAGGGGCTCGGGAAACACCATATATTTT	CATSRDRGSGNTIYF
13	NA	TRBD2	TRBV25-1	TRBJ2-7	TGTGCCAGCAGGGGGGAGGGATCCTACGAGCAGTACTTC	CASRGEGSYEQYF
16	NA	TRBD1	TRBV25-1	TRBJ2-1	TGTGCCAGCAGTCCCTGGGGGACAGGGGACATTATTGAGCAGTTCTTC	CASSPWGTGDIIEQFF